One T cell receptor beta chain is described in this entry. These data belong to a study of cytomegalovirus exposure and HLA in healthy donors. Unrecorded immune exposures were likely, despite nominal health at sampling. The PCR was carried out with 60 Vbeta primers and 13 Jbeta primers. Only in-frame clones appear in the TCRdb table, and some are missing; sequencing was by immunoSEQ multiplex PCR. The table includes 200,000 to 250,000 clones, 85% to 90% detected once. Germline V CDR1 and CDR2: SGHRS, YFSETQ. J lost 2 bases, V lost 4 bases, and 13 bases had no gene match. The CDR3 runs 18 residues. This TCR was sampled from a human donor in good health. The gene calls are TRBV5-1 and TRBJ2-1; the match to TRBD2 covers 9 bases. Sequencing was carried out using PBMCs. As DNA, the CDR3 is TGCGCCAGCAGCCCGAGGGCCAGCGGGAGGCCACCCTACAATGAGCAGTTCTTC. Protein: CASSPRASGRPPYNEQFF.